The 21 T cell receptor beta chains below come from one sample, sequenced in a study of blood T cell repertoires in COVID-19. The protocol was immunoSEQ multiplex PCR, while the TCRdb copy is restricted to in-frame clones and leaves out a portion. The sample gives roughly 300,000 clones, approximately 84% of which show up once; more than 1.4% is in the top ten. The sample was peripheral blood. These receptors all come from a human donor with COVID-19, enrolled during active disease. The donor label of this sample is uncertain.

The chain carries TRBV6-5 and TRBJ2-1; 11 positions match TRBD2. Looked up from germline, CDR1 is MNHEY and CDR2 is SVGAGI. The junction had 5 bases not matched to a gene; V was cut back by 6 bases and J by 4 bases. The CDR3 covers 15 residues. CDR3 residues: CASSFSGRVYNEQFF. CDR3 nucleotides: TGTGCCAGCAGCTTTAGCGGGAGGGTATACAATGAGCAGTTCTTC.

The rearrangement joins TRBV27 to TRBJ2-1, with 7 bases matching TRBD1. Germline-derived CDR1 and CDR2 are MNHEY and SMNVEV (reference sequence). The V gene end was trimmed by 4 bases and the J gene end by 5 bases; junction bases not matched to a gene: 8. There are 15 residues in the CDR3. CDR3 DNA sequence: TGTGCCAGCAGTTCCGCCGGGACAGCAGACAATGAGCAGTTCTTC. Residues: CASSSAGTADNEQFF.

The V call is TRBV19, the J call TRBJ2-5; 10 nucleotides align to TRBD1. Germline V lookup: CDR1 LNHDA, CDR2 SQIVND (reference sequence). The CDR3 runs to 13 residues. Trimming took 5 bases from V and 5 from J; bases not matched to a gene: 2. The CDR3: CASSDRGRETQYF. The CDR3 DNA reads TGTGCCAGTAGTGACAGGGGGCGGGAGACCCAGTACTTC.

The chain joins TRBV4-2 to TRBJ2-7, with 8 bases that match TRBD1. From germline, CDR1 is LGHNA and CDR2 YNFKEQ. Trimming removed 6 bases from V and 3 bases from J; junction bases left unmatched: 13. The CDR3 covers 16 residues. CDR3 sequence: CASRLREGTGFYEQYF. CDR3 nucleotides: TGTGCCAGCAGACTACGTGAGGGGACAGGTTTCTACGAGCAGTACTTC.

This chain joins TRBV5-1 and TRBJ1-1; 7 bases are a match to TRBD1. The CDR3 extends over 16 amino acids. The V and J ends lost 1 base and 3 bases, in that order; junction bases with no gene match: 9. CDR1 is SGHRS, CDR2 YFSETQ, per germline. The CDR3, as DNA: TGCGCCAGCAGCTTGTTAGCAAGGGGGCGGGACACTGAAGCTTTCTTT. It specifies CASSLLARGRDTEAFF.

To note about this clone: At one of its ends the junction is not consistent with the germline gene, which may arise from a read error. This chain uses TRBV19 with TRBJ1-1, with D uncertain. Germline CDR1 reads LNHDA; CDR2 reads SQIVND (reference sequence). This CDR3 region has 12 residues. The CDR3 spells CASNIRNTEAFF. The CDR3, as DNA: TGTGCCAGTAATATACGGAACACTGAAGCTTTCTTT.

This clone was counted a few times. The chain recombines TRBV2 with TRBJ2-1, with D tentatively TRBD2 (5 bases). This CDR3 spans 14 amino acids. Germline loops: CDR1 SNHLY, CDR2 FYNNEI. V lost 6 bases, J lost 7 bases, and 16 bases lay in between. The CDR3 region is CASSDLLEPNEQFF. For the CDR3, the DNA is TGTGCCAGCAGCGACCTACTAGAGCCGAATGAGCAGTTCTTC.

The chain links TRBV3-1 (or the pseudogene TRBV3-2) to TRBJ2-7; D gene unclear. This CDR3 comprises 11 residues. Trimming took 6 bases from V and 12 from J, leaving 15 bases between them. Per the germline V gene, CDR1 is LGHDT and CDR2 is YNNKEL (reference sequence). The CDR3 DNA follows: TGTGCCAGCAGTCGTGGGCGAGTGGTGTACTTC. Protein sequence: CASSRGRVVYF.

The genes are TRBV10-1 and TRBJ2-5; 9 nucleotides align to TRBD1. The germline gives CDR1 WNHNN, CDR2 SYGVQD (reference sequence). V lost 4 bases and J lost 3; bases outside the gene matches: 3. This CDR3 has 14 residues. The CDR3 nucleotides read TGCGCCAGCAGTGTAGGACAGGGGAAAGAGACCCAGTACTTC. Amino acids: CASSVGQGKETQYF.

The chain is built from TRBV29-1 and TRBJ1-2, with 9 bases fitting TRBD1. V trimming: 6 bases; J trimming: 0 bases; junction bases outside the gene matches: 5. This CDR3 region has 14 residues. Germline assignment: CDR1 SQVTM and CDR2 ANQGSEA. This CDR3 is CSVGTGPTNYGYTF. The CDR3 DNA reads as TGCAGCGTGGGGACAGGGCCTACTAACTATGGCTACACCTTC.

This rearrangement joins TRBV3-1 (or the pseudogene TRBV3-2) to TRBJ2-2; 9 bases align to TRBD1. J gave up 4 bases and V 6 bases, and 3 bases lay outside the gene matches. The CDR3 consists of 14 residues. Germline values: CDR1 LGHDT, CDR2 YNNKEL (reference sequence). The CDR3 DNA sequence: TGTGCCAGCAGTCCGGACAGGGGCACCGGGGAGCTGTTTTTT. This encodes CASSPDRGTGELFF.

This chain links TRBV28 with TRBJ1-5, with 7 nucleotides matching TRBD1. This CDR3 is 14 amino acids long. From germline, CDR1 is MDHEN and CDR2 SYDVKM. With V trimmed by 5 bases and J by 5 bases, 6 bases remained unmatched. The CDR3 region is CASSTRQGDQPQHF. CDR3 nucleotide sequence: TGTGCCAGCAGTACACGACAGGGAGATCAGCCCCAGCATTTT. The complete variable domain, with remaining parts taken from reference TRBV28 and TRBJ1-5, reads DVKVTQSSRYLVKRTGEKVFLECVQDMDHENMFWYRQDPGLGLRLIYFSYDVKMKEKGDIPEGYSVSREKKERFSLILESASTNQTSMYLCASSTRQGDQPQHFGDGTRLSIL.

The CDR3 is CASIHPSTGRRYEQYF. The CDR3 region has the DNA TGTGCCAGTATACACCCCTCGACAGGACGTCGCTACGAGCAGTACTTC. The chain carries TRBV19 and TRBJ2-7; tentatively, D is TRBD1 (6 bases). Deletions cut 7 bases from V and 3 bases from J, with 22 bases between. Germline V gene data show CDR1 as LNHDA and CDR2 as SQIVND (reference sequence). There are 16 residues in the CDR3.

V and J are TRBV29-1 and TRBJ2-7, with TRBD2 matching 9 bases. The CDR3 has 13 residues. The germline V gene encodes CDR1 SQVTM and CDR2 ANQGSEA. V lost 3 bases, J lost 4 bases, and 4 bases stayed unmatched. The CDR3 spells CSVEGAGGYEQYF. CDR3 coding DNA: TGCAGCGTTGAGGGGGCGGGAGGGTACGAGCAGTACTTC.

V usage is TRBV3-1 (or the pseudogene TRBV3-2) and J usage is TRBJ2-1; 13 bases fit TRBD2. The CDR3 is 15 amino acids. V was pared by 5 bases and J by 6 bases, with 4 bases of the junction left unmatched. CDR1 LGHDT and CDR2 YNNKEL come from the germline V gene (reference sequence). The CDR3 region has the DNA TGTGCCAGCAGCGCCCGACTAGCGGGGGGCAATGAGCAGTTCTTC. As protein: CASSARLAGGNEQFF.

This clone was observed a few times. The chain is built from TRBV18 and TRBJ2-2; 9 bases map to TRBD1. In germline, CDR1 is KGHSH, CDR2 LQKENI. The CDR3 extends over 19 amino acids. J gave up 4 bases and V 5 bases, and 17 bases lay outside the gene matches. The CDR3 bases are TGTGCCAGCTCAGAGCCCCGGGACAGGGCCTACCCGGGCACCGGGGAGCTGTTTTTT. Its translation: CASSEPRDRAYPGTGELFF. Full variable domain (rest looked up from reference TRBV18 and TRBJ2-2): NAGVMQNPRHLVRRRGQEARLRCSPMKGHSHVYWYRQLPEEGLKFMVYLQKENIIDESGMPKERFSAEFPKEGPSILRIQQVVRGDSAAYFCASSEPRDRAYPGTGELFFGEGSRLTVL.

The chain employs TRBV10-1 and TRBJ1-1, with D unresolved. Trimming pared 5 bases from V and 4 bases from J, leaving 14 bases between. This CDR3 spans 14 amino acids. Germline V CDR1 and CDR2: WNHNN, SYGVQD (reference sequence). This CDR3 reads CASSTRSAGTEAFF. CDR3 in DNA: TGCGCCAGCAGTACTCGGTCGGCGGGCACTGAAGCTTTCTTT.

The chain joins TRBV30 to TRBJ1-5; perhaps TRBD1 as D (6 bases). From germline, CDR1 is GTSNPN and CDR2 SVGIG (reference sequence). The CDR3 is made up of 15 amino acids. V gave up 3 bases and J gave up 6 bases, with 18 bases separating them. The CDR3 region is CAWSVPHRAGQPQHF. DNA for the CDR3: TGTGCCTGGAGCGTGCCTCACAGGGCGGGTCAGCCCCAGCATTTT.

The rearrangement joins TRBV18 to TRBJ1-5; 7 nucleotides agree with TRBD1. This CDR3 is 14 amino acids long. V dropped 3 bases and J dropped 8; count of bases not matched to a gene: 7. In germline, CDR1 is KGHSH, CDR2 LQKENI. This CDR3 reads CASSPDRAGEPQHF. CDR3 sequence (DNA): TGTGCCAGCTCACCCGACAGGGCGGGCGAGCCCCAGCATTTT.

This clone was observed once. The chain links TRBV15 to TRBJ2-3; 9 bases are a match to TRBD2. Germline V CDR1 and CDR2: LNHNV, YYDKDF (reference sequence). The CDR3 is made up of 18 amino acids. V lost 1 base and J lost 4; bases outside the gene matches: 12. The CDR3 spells CATSRVPRGSGSADTQYF. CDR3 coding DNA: TGTGCCACCAGCAGAGTCCCCCGGGGTAGCGGGAGCGCAGATACGCAGTATTTT.

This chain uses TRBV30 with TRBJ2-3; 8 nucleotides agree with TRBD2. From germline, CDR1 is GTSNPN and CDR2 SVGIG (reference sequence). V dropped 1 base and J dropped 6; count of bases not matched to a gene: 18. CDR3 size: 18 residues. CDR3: CAWSGTTGRVAGSDTQYF. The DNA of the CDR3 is TGTGCCTGGAGTGGGACGACCGGTCGGGTAGCGGGGTCGGATACGCAGTATTTT. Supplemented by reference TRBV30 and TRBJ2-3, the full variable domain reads SQTIHQWPATLVQPVGSPLSLECTVEGTSNPNLYWYRQAAGRGLQLLFYSVGIGQISSEVPQNLSASRPQDRQFILSSKKLLLSDSGFYLCAWSGTTGRVAGSDTQYFGPGTRLTVL.